This T cell receptor (beta chain) was sequenced in a study of CD8+ T cells in alopecia areata. Study-wide background: People stayed on tofacitinib for 6 to 18 months, then stopped the drug for 6 months.

Following extraction, RNA underwent reverse transcription to cDNA, which served as the sequencing template. Generated by immunoSEQ multiplex PCR, the TCRdb table keeps only in-frame clones and is missing some. The sample yields 69,000 or so clones, approximately 60% seen once. This clone showed up just once. The study team obtained lesional scalp punch biopsies and peripheral blood from alopecia areata patients. Investigators sorted PBMCs to obtain both CD4+ and CD8+ T cells. The CDR3 consists of 13 residues. Trimming removed 5 bases at V and 8 bases at J, with 10 bases between. Germline CDR1 SEHNR, CDR2 FQNEAQ (reference sequence).

The sequencing here drew on CD8+ T cells sorted from blood, taken at week 0. V is TRBV7-9 and J is TRBJ1-6; no clear D. The sequence came from a human donor with alopecia areata. The CDR3: CASSREGYSPLHF. As DNA, the CDR3 is TGTGCCAGCAGCCGGGAGGGTTATTCACCCCTCCACTTT.